The 8 T cell receptor beta chains reported below all come from one sample, sequenced in a study of regulatory T cells in long-lasting Graves disease. For TCR beta, libraries came from iRepertoire HTBI primers and Arm-PCR of CDR3 regions. TCRdb itself ran the multiplex PCR reads through MiXCR, one entry per CDR3 protein. The data hold over 300,000 distinct CDR3 sequences, with around 15% observed a single time. As to time point: newly diagnosed GD, antithyroid drugs for less than 3 months. Preparation of the TCR library used RNA extracted from PBMCs. The specimen was peripheral blood mononuclear cells (PBMCs), collected at new diagnosis, from a patient treated with antithyroid drugs. These receptors all stem from a female donor with Graves disease.

The table lists this clonotype with a few counts. Possible read error: a much larger clone is one base away. J is TRBJ1-1 and V is TRBV11-2; tentative D call: TRBD1 (6 bases). Trimming took off 2 bases at V and 2 bases at J, with 9 bases between the two ends. CDR1 is SGHAT and CDR2 is FQNNGV in the germline V gene. CDR3 size: 14 residues. CDR3 sequence: CASSLPGTNTEAFF. DNA of the CDR3: TGTGCCAGCAGCTTACCCGGGACAAACACTGAAGCTTTCTTT.

V is TRBV4-1 and J is TRBJ2-3; D remains unclear. The CDR3 consists of 12 residues. Trimming removed 1 base at V and 9 bases at J, with 8 bases between. CDR1 is MGHRA, CDR2 YSYEKL, per germline. CDR3 DNA: TGCGCCAGCAGCCAAGTCGTTGGGACGCAGTATTTT. It is translated as CASSQVVGTQYF.

The gene calls are TRBV2 and TRBJ1-2; the D is unclear. V lost 8 bases to trimming and J lost 7 bases, with 11 bases between them. The CDR3 has 11 amino acids. CDR1 and CDR2 (germline): SNHLY, FYNNEI. CDR3 sequence: CASVRRVGYTF. DNA of the CDR3: TGTGCCAGCGTGAGGAGGGTTGGCTACACCTTC.

The sample holds many counts of this clonotype. The rearrangement links TRBV27 to TRBJ2-1, with 13 bases that match TRBD2. V was clipped by 3 bases and J by 7 bases; unmatched bases: 9. The CDR3 loop spans 17 amino acids. CDR1 is MNHEY, CDR2 SMNVEV, per germline (reference sequence). CDR3 residues: CASSFSGLAGSWNEQFF. The CDR3 DNA reads TGTGCCAGCAGTTTTTCGGGACTAGCGGGAAGTTGGAATGAGCAGTTCTTC.

This clonotype was seen at least ten times. The gene calls are TRBV27 and TRBJ2-5; 8 bases match TRBD1. J gave up 5 bases and V 5 bases, and 10 bases lay outside the gene matches. The germline V gene encodes CDR1 MNHEY and CDR2 SMNVEV (reference sequence). The CDR3 length is 15 residues. DNA for the CDR3: TGTGCCAGCAGTCGCCAGGGGGCGAACTGGGAGACCCAGTACTTC. Amino acids: CASSRQGANWETQYF.

The chain employs TRBV20-1 and TRBJ2-1; 11 bases map to TRBD2. The V gene end was trimmed by 2 bases and the J gene end by 0 bases; junction bases not matched to a gene: 9. This CDR3 spans 18 amino acids. Germline values: CDR1 DFQATT, CDR2 SNEGSKA (reference sequence). CDR3: CSARKTGTSGRSYNEQFF. The DNA of the CDR3 is TGCAGTGCTAGAAAAACCGGGACTAGCGGACGCTCCTACAATGAGCAGTTCTTC.

Here the CDR3 reads CASITVAGSYNEQFF. CDR3 bases: TGTGCCAGCATCACTGTAGCGGGGAGTTACAATGAGCAGTTCTTC. V gene TRBV7-9 combines with J gene TRBJ2-1; 8 nucleotides agree with TRBD2. Germline trimming cut 7 bases from V and 4 bases from J; bases unmatched to any gene: 9. Germline CDR1 reads SEHNR; CDR2 reads FQNEAQ (reference sequence). There are 15 residues in the CDR3.

This clonotype was seen only a few times. The chain carries TRBV4-1 and TRBJ2-7, with D possibly TRBD2 on 7 matching bases. The CDR3 loop spans 15 amino acids. Germline assignment: CDR1 MGHRA and CDR2 YSYEKL. V was pared by 1 base and J by 4 bases, with 14 bases between. The DNA of the CDR3 is TGCGCCAGCAGCCAAGTAGGGGGGGTCGGGTACGAGCAGTACTTC. Its translation is CASSQVGGVGYEQYF.